This T cell receptor (beta chain) was obtained from a study of blood T cell repertoires in COVID-19 (dated by TCRdb to between 2020 and 2021). Describing the broader study: Collaborator samples came from the United States, Italy and Spain and covered acute and convalescent phases of COVID-19. The material from the prospective study consisted of cDNA or gDNA derived from T cells, B-cell-depleted T cells, or PBMCs. Subjects who had been exposed to COVID-19, were actively infected with it, or had recovered from it provided the deeply sampled blood TCRbeta repertoires that made up the dataset. The repertoires were released in a freely available public database intended as a resource for research on the immune response to SARS-CoV-2. Samples came from the ongoing ImmuneRACE study (first 160 participants) plus 1,254 subjects from 6 global collaborators. A de-identified subject ID, COVID-19 status, age in years and sex were almost always included in the sample metadata. Where available, HLA class I and class II types were obtained from metadata supplied by the sample provider rather than from assay-based typing. What the authors observed across the whole study: The quantity of clinical and demographic metadata differed by source and by participant and was supplied without curation.

In its sample, this clone was seen once. Its antigen is not yet known. No qualities accompany the bases; no much larger clone lies one base away. In the prospective study, participants were roughly 18 to 90 years old, resided in about two dozen geographic areas of the United States, and were enrolled through a virtual design. To assign participants to cohorts, the prospective study relied on clinical history that participants themselves reported in a screening survey and a study questionnaire. For ImmuneRACE Cohort 3, a participant was defined as recovered based on two consecutive negative NP/OP PCR tests, clearance by a healthcare professional, or resolution of symptoms. In the prospective study, whole blood, serum and a nasopharyngeal or oropharyngeal swab were collected from each participant by mobile phlebotomists. Participants in the prospective study had the option to provide additional blood draws and questionnaires over a roughly 2-month period. Before DNA extraction, blood samples from the prospective study were shipped at room temperature or frozen.

TCRbeta CDR3 regions were amplified from genomic DNA by means of the immunoSEQ Assay, a bias-controlled multiplex PCR. The original methods were these. The number of nucleated cells in each sample was estimated from the amplification of reference gene primers within the assay. Sequence reads were collapsed and filtered to measure the absolute abundance of every unique TCRbeta CDR3 rearrangement. For each sample, productive Simpson clonality was calculated as the square root of Simpson's diversity index across productive rearrangements. The clones in this table, taken by TCRdb from immuneACCESS, are in-frame only. Not every clone is retained; where verified, under half of the shortfall comes from an unresolved V gene, and the cause of the rest is unknown. That table gives V, J and clone size, and the DNA gave D and trimming. The sample includes roughly 300,000 clones, with roughly 87% observed a single time. In total, the top ten clones hold approximately 6% of the sample.

The material sequenced was PBMCs or T cells enriched from blood (not recorded which). The sequence came from a woman in her twenties or thirties who had recovered from COVID-19.

The CDR3 reads as follows: CAWQGPGNSGANVLTF. The DNA sequence is given as TGTGCCTGGCAGGGCCCAGGGAACTCTGGGGCCAACGTCCTGACTTTC. The rearranged segments are TRBV30 and TRBJ2-6; the D segment could be TRBD1, given 5 matching bases. The V end loses 5 bases and the J end loses 0 bases, and a stretch of 14 bases separates them. Inclusive of the bounding cysteine and phenylalanine, the CDR3 is 16 residues long. Only CDR3 DNA remains: 48 bases, in frame from the first base. CDR1 GTSNPN and CDR2 SVGIG are derived from the germline V gene (reference sequence).